This T cell receptor (beta chain) comes out of a study of CD8+ T cells in alopecia areata. Germline V gene data show CDR1 as SGHDT and CDR2 as YYEEEE. This CDR3 is built from 14 residues. V gave up 2 bases and J gave up 0 bases, with 6 bases separating them. Following RNA extraction, reverse transcription yielded cDNA that acted as the sequencing template. Profiling relied on immunoSEQ multiplex PCR, and the TCRdb table lists in-frame clones only, not all of them. The sample records 110,000 to 150,000 clones, around 62% being singletons. This clone has only one observation. As yet, its antigen is unknown. General study points: It was less clear whether patients shared TCRs than it was in mice, possibly because of HLA. Lesional scalp exceeded normal scalp in clonality, especially in alopecia totalis/universalis.

The sequenced material came from CD8+ T cells sorted from blood. The rearrangement links TRBV5-6 to TRBJ2-1; no clear D gene. The source is a human donor in good health. The chain's CDR3 is CASSFRHSYNEQFF. The DNA of the CDR3 is TGTGCCAGCAGCTTCCGTCACTCCTACAATGAGCAGTTCTTC.